This T cell receptor (beta chain) was identified during a study of cytomegalovirus exposure and HLA in healthy donors. Worth noting for this clone: No antigen is known for it.

The CDR3 loop spans 12 amino acids. Germline V gives CDR1 SGHNT, CDR2 YYREEE (reference sequence). V was pared by 3 bases and J by 5 bases, with 1 base of the junction left unmatched. A multiplex PCR was run with 60 Vbeta primers and 13 Jbeta primers. Assay used: immunoSEQ multiplex PCR; TCRdb lists only in-frame clones, some missing. The sample lists 200,000 to 250,000 clones; over 60% were seen once. Study-wide results and limits: Presence/absence analyses assumed roughly uniform sequencing depth across donors, which may not hold. Later analysis found that TCR beta chains associated with HLA were more clonally expanded than other, equally common chains. Cytomegalovirus status was reportedly diagnosed by the classifier with high sensitivity and specificity.

Participants comprised healthy donors of bone marrow. Sequencing input: PBMCs. V is TRBV5-4 and J is TRBJ2-5; 7 bases fit TRBD2. The TCR sequence derives from a man younger than 35 in good health and CMV-seronegative. The CDR3 loop reads CASSWEGETQYF. The CDR3 DNA reads as TGTGCCAGCAGCTGGGAGGGCGAGACCCAGTACTTC.